This T cell receptor (beta chain) is from a study of blood T cell repertoires in COVID-19. About the study: Samples came from the United States, Italy and Spain, spanning acute and convalescent COVID-19.

Libraries were prepared by immunoSEQ multiplex PCR; TCRdb keeps only in-frame clonotypes and omits some of them. Among hundreds of thousands of clones, roughly 90% were seen once, and the ten largest hold 2% to 3%. The V end was cut by 5 bases, the J end by 4 bases, with 21 bases between. The CDR3 consists of 17 residues. Germline V lookup: CDR1 MNHEY, CDR2 SMNVEV (reference sequence). Sequencing was performed on PBMCs or T cells enriched from blood (not recorded which). The sequence came from a woman in her thirties with acute COVID-19. The chain combines TRBV27 with TRBJ1-5, with D possibly matching TRBD1 (5 bases). As DNA, the CDR3 is TGTGCCAGCAGTCCAAAGGCCCTGACAGTGAGTAATCAGCCCCAGCATTTT. This translates into CASSPKALTVSNQPQHF.